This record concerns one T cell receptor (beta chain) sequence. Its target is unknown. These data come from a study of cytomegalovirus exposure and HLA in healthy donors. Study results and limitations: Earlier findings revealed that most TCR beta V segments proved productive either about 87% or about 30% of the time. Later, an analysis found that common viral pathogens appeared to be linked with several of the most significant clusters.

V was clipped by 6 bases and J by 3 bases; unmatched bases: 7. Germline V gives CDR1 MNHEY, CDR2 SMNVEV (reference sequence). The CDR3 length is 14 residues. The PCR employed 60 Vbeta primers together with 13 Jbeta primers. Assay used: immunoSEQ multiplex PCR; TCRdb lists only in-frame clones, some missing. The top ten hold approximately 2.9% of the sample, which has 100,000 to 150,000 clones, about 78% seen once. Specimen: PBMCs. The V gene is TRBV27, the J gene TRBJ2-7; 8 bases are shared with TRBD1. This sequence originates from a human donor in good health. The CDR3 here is CASRPDRGVYEQYF. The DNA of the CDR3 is TGTGCCAGCAGACCCGACAGGGGCGTCTACGAGCAGTACTTC.